The 18 T cell receptor beta chains reported below all come from one sample, sequenced in a study of T cells in Graves' hyperthyroidism and ophthalmopathy. RNA transcripts gave rise to amplified TCR beta CDR3 regions. With the HTBI primer set, the TCR CDR3 went through a first round of RT-PCR. TCRdb used MiXCR to reprocess the multiplex PCR reads, holding one entry per CDR3 protein. The repertoire has about 290,000 distinct CDR3 sequences, roughly 13% of them found once; the top ten carry less than 8%. The sample was blood. The receptors were sampled from a woman aged 40-49 years with Graves' hyperthyroidism.

This clonotype was seen many times. The V gene is TRBV30, the J gene TRBJ2-7; 10 nucleotides agree with TRBD2. Germline values: CDR1 GTSNPN, CDR2 SVGIG (reference sequence). This CDR3 has 14 amino acids. Trimming took 2 bases from V and 2 from J; bases not matched to a gene: 3. The CDR3 region is CAWSTLAGTYEQYF. Here the CDR3 DNA reads TGTGCCTGGAGTACACTAGCGGGGACCTACGAGCAGTACTTC.

This clonotype appeared many times. The rearrangement links TRBV6-1 to TRBJ2-7; 7 nucleotides match TRBD1. Germline CDR1 is MNHNS and CDR2 is SASEGT. Trimming cost V 6 bases and J 1 base; bases outside gene matches: 12. The CDR3 has 16 residues. CDR3 protein: CASRTRNRGFSYEQYF. The CDR3 coding sequence is TGTGCCAGCAGAACACGAAACAGGGGATTTTCCTACGAGCAGTACTTC.

Remarks on this clonotype: A junction end diverges from the germline sequence, so it may reflect a read error. The rearrangement uses TRBV6-2 or TRBV6-3 and TRBJ2-5; no clear D gene. Per the germline V gene, CDR1 is MNHEY and CDR2 is SVGEGT. The CDR3 consists of 16 residues. Written as DNA, the CDR3 is TGTGCCAGCAGTTACGATGCGACCGCTTCTAAAGAGGCCCAGTACTTC. Translated: CASSYDATASKEAQYF.

The V and J genes are TRBV19 and TRBJ1-2, with TRBD1 as a possible D gene (6 bases). The germline V gene encodes CDR1 LNHDA and CDR2 SQIVND (reference sequence). The ends were cut back, 7 bases at V and 12 bases at J, with 30 bases in the middle. The CDR3 contains 16 residues. CDR3 sequence: CASTISGTSRLWSHTF. Written as DNA, the CDR3 is TGTGCCAGTACCATTAGTGGGACAAGCAGATTATGGAGCCACACCTTC.

This clonotype was observed many times. This rearrangement joins TRBV6-5 to TRBJ1-1, with D unresolved. Trimming cost V 0 bases and J 5 bases, with 10 bases left between them. CDR1 and CDR2 from the germline V gene are MNHEY and SVGAGI. This CDR3 region has 14 residues. CDR3 in DNA: TGTGCCAGCAGTTACTCATTAGAAGGTACTGAAGCTTTCTTT. Translation: CASSYSLEGTEAFF.

This clonotype showed up just a few times. The chain joins TRBV20-1 to TRBJ2-1; 7 bases are shared with TRBD2. Germline CDR1 DFQATT, CDR2 SNEGSKA (reference sequence). V shed 1 base, J shed 10 bases, and the junction held 7 bases outside the gene matches. This CDR3 is 13 amino acids long. The CDR3 region has the DNA TGCAGTGCTAGAGTAGGGTCGGGGGGAGAGCAGTTCTTC. This codes for CSARVGSGGEQFF.

This clonotype was recorded a few times. The chain employs TRBV18 and TRBJ2-7; 8 positions match TRBD2. Trimming removed 1 base from V and 5 bases from J; junction bases left unmatched: 4. This CDR3 is 14 amino acids long. CDR1 is KGHSH and CDR2 is LQKENI in the germline V gene. CDR3: CASSPLGRENEQYF. The CDR3 DNA follows: TGTGCCAGCTCACCACTCGGGAGGGAGAACGAGCAGTACTTC.

This clonotype showed up many times. The chain joins TRBV20-1 to TRBJ1-5; D possibly corresponds to TRBD1 (5 bases). Germline CDR1 reads DFQATT; CDR2 reads SNEGSKA (reference sequence). Trimming cost V 1 base and J 2 bases, with 6 bases left between them. The CDR3 runs 13 residues. In nucleotides, the CDR3 is TGCAGTGCTAGAGGGGGCGGCAATCAGCCCCAGCATTTT. This codes for CSARGGGNQPQHF.

Many counts were recorded for this clonotype. V gene TRBV18 combines with J gene TRBJ1-2; D is unresolved. The CDR3 loop spans 13 amino acids. V lost 3 bases to trimming and J lost 4 bases, with 9 bases between them. The germline V gene encodes CDR1 KGHSH and CDR2 LQKENI. CDR3 in DNA: TGTGCCAGCTCACCCGGGTGGAGCTATGGCTACACCTTC. Encoded protein: CASSPGWSYGYTF.

Comment on this clonotype: A read error may be the cause here, since a much bigger clone is one base away. The chain joins TRBV19 to TRBJ1-6; D gene ambiguous. The V end was cut by 3 bases, the J end by 8 bases, with 8 bases between. Germline CDR1 is LNHDA and CDR2 is SQIVND (reference sequence). The CDR3 loop spans 13 amino acids. CDR3 amino acids: CASSIGPDSPLHF. DNA for the CDR3: TGTGCCAGTAGTATTGGCCCGGATTCACCCCTCCACTTT.

This clonotype was recorded a few times. The CDR3 sequence: CASSLGPNEQYF. The CDR3 coding sequence is TGTGCCAGCAGTTTAGGCCCTAACGAGCAGTACTTC. The chain combines TRBV6-5 with TRBJ2-7; D unclear. This CDR3 comprises 12 residues. CDR1 is MNHEY and CDR2 is SVGAGI in the germline V gene. Trimming removed 4 bases from V and 5 bases from J, with 9 bases in between.

This clonotype was observed many times. The V gene is TRBV29-1, the J gene TRBJ2-5; D might be TRBD1 (5 bases). Germline values: CDR1 SQVTM, CDR2 ANQGSEA. This CDR3 is built from 15 residues. V shed 5 bases and J shed 2 bases, with 18 bases lying between them. CDR3 bases: TGCAGCGTTCGAAGATCCGTGGGGCCTCAAGAGACCCAGTACTTC. This encodes CSVRRSVGPQETQYF.

The V gene is TRBV2, the J gene TRBJ2-2, with 14 nucleotides matching TRBD2. Germline values: CDR1 SNHLY, CDR2 FYNNEI. The CDR3 covers 17 residues. V trimming: 4 bases; J trimming: 0 bases; junction bases outside the gene matches: 1. CDR3 DNA sequence: TGTGCCAGCAGTGGACTAGCGGGAGGGCCGAACACCGGGGAGCTGTTTTTT. This codes for CASSGLAGGPNTGELFF.

The V call is TRBV30, the J call TRBJ1-1, with no clear D. Germline V gene data show CDR1 as GTSNPN and CDR2 as SVGIG (reference sequence). The CDR3 totals 12 residues. V lost 3 bases, J lost 0 bases, and 5 bases lay in between. As DNA, the CDR3 is TGTGCCTGGAGACAGATGAACACTGAAGCTTTCTTT. Translated, it gives CAWRQMNTEAFF.

In its sample, this clonotype was seen many times. This sequence joins TRBV28 and TRBJ2-1; TRBD2 aligns across 7 bases. Germline values: CDR1 MDHEN, CDR2 SYDVKM. This CDR3 spans 17 amino acids. Trimming cost V 3 bases and J 7 bases; bases outside gene matches: 15. The CDR3 region has the DNA TGTGCCAGCAGTTTGATTTTCGGGGGAGGGGAGAGGAATGAGCAGTTCTTC. Residues: CASSLIFGGGERNEQFF.

This clonotype was observed a few times. The V call is TRBV18, the J call TRBJ2-7, with D perhaps TRBD1 or TRBD2 (6 bases each). Deletions cut 6 bases from V and 2 bases from J, with 11 bases between. The CDR3 is made up of 13 amino acids. Germline values: CDR1 KGHSH, CDR2 LQKENI. CDR3 in amino acids: CASSRGDTYEQYF. CDR3 in DNA: TGTGCCAGCTCCCGCGGGGACACCTACGAGCAGTACTTC.

This clonotype occurred a few times. The chain uses TRBV20-1 and TRBJ2-3; TRBD2 matches 7 bases. The CDR3 extends over 15 amino acids. Germline V gives CDR1 DFQATT, CDR2 SNEGSKA (reference sequence). The J segment lost 6 bases and the V segment lost 1 base, leaving 10 bases of the junction unmatched. The CDR3, as DNA: TGCAGTGCTAGAGTCCCGGGACTAATATCCGATACGCAGTATTTT. This gives the protein CSARVPGLISDTQYF.

The CDR3 region is CASNPPGRDSNTGELFF. The CDR3 DNA reads TGTGCCAGTAACCCCCCGGGGCGGGACTCAAACACCGGGGAGCTGTTTTTT. The chain links TRBV19 to TRBJ2-2; a weak D match, TRBD2 (6 bases). Between the trimmed V and J ends, which lost 7 bases and 2 bases, there was a span of 20 bases. Germline CDR1 is LNHDA and CDR2 is SQIVND (reference sequence). CDR3 length: 17 amino acids.